A selection of T cell receptor beta chains follows, all from one sample in a study of blood T cell repertoires in COVID-19. Method: immunoSEQ multiplex PCR; TCRdb's copy keeps in-frame clones and lacks some. The table records around 450,000 clones, roughly 90% of them present only once. The specimen sequenced was peripheral blood. The receptor set was obtained from a woman aged 25-40 years with acute or convalescent COVID-19. Each CDR3 is given with its conserved first and last residue. The D gene is left open where the match is weak. Clone size, where shown, is once, few, many, or a class for clones that have expanded.

j_gene: TRBJ2-1; d_gene: TRBD1; abundance: .; v_gene: TRBV13; CDR3aa: CASSSPTGQTYNEQFF; CDR3nt: TGTGCCAGCAGCTCCCCGACAGGGCAGACCTACAATGAGCAGTTCTTC
j_gene: TRBJ1-5; d_gene: TRBD1; abundance: .; v_gene: TRBV28; CDR3aa: CASNRDRGYSNQPQHF; CDR3nt: TGTGCCAGCAACCGGGACAGGGGTTATAGCAATCAGCCCCAGCATTTT
j_gene: TRBJ2-1; d_gene: TRBD2; abundance: .; v_gene: TRBV9; CDR3aa: CASSPSGASYNEQFF; CDR3nt: TGTGCCAGCAGCCCTAGCGGGGCCTCCTACAATGAGCAGTTCTTC
j_gene: TRBJ1-2; d_gene: .; abundance: .; v_gene: TRBV30; CDR3aa: CAWSRTSERGYTF; CDR3nt: TGTGCCTGGAGTAGGACTTCTGAACGGGGCTACACCTTC
j_gene: TRBJ2-3; d_gene: TRBD2; abundance: .; v_gene: TRBV4-2; CDR3aa: CASSQNSGAFSTDTQYF; CDR3nt: TGTGCCAGCAGCCAGAATAGCGGGGCGTTTAGCACAGATACGCAGTATTTT
j_gene: TRBJ2-1; d_gene: .; abundance: .; v_gene: TRBV29-1; CDR3aa: CSVEFFAAYNEQFF; CDR3nt: TGCAGCGTTGAATTCTTCGCAGCCTACAATGAGCAGTTCTTC
j_gene: TRBJ1-5; d_gene: TRBD1; abundance: many; v_gene: TRBV2; CDR3aa: CASSGTGGNQPQHF; CDR3nt: TGTGCCAGCAGTGGGACAGGGGGCAATCAGCCCCAGCATTTT
j_gene: TRBJ2-1; d_gene: .; abundance: .; v_gene: TRBV5-4; CDR3aa: CASRQATSNEQFF; CDR3nt: TGTGCCAGCCGACAGGCGACTTCCAATGAGCAGTTCTTC
j_gene: TRBJ1-3; d_gene: TRBD1; abundance: .; v_gene: TRBV11-2; CDR3aa: CASSRTGDGNTIYF; CDR3nt: TGTGCCAGCAGCCGGACAGGGGATGGAAACACCATATATTTT
j_gene: TRBJ2-3; d_gene: TRBD2; abundance: .; v_gene: TRBV7-3; CDR3aa: CASSGSGASTDTQYF; CDR3nt: TGTGCCAGCAGCGGTAGCGGGGCTAGCACAGATACGCAGTATTTT
j_gene: TRBJ1-2; d_gene: TRBD1; abundance: .; v_gene: TRBV6-6; CDR3aa: CASSHGNLTGTGVLNYGYTF; CDR3nt: TGTGCCAGCAGCCACGGGAACTTAACCGGGACAGGGGTCCTTAACTATGGCTACACCTTC
j_gene: TRBJ1-3; d_gene: .; abundance: .; v_gene: TRBV3-1/TRBV3-2; CDR3aa: CASSKRGGSGNTIYF; CDR3nt: TGTGCCAGCAGCAAACGAGGAGGCTCTGGAAACACCATATATTTT
j_gene: TRBJ1-4; d_gene: TRBD1; abundance: .; v_gene: TRBV6-5; CDR3aa: CASSSGGLGEKLFF; CDR3nt: TGTGCCAGCAGTTCAGGGGGCCTTGGAGAAAAACTGTTTTTT
j_gene: TRBJ2-7; d_gene: .; abundance: .; v_gene: TRBV21-1; CDR3aa: CASSARFSYEQYF; CDR3nt: TGTGCCAGCAGCGCCAGGTTCTCCTACGAGCAGTACTTC
j_gene: TRBJ2-1; d_gene: TRBD1; abundance: .; v_gene: TRBV10-3; CDR3aa: CAGSKTGYNEQFF; CDR3nt: TGTGCCGGTAGCAAGACAGGGTACAATGAGCAGTTCTTC
j_gene: TRBJ2-7; d_gene: TRBD2; abundance: .; v_gene: TRBV27; CDR3aa: CASTQTSVEQYF; CDR3nt: TGTGCCAGCACCCAAACTAGCGTCGAGCAGTACTTC
j_gene: TRBJ2-2; d_gene: TRBD2; abundance: .; v_gene: TRBV5-4; CDR3aa: CASSLAGGSTGELFF; CDR3nt: TGTGCCAGCAGCTTGGCCGGGGGGTCCACCGGGGAGCTGTTTTTT
j_gene: TRBJ1-2; d_gene: .; abundance: .; v_gene: TRBV18; CDR3aa: CASSPEEGYGYTF; CDR3nt: TGTGCCAGCTCACCCGAGGAGGGCTATGGCTACACCTTC
j_gene: TRBJ2-7; d_gene: .; abundance: .; v_gene: TRBV28; CDR3aa: CAVLSSSYEQYF; CDR3nt: TGTGCCGTGCTGAGTTCCTCCTACGAGCAGTACTTC
j_gene: TRBJ1-5; d_gene: .; abundance: .; v_gene: TRBV11-2; CDR3aa: CASSLDTGGNQPQHF; CDR3nt: TGTGCCAGCAGCTTAGATACGGGGGGCAATCAGCCCCAGCATTTT
j_gene: TRBJ2-1; d_gene: TRBD1; abundance: once; v_gene: TRBV2; CDR3aa: CASRGTGKITYNEQFF; CDR3nt: TGTGCCAGCAGGGGGACAGGGAAGATTACCTACAATGAGCAGTTCTTC
j_gene: TRBJ1-3; d_gene: .; abundance: .; v_gene: TRBV20-1; CDR3aa: CSASSQGYSSGNTIYF; CDR3nt: TGCAGTGCTAGTTCCCAGGGGTACTCCTCTGGAAACACCATATATTTT
j_gene: TRBJ1-1; d_gene: .; abundance: .; v_gene: TRBV27; CDR3aa: CATGGGAEAFF; CDR3nt: TGTGCCACCGGCGGGGGTGCTGAAGCTTTCTTT
j_gene: TRBJ2-1; d_gene: .; abundance: .; v_gene: TRBV27; CDR3aa: CASRARRDNPYNEQFF; CDR3nt: TGTGCCAGCAGGGCACGCCGGGACAATCCTTACAATGAGCAGTTCTTC
j_gene: TRBJ2-1; d_gene: .; abundance: .; v_gene: TRBV4-2; CDR3aa: CASSQIGGGSYNEQFF; CDR3nt: TGTGCCAGCAGCCAAATAGGGGGGGGATCCTACAATGAGCAGTTCTTC
j_gene: TRBJ2-7; d_gene: TRBD1; abundance: .; v_gene: TRBV7-2; CDR3aa: CASSFRGQGVSYEQYF; CDR3nt: TGTGCCAGCAGCTTTCGGGGACAGGGAGTCTCCTACGAGCAGTACTTC
j_gene: TRBJ2-1; d_gene: .; abundance: .; v_gene: TRBV12-5; CDR3aa: CASGLVIDPTGWGQINEQFF; CDR3nt: TGTGCTAGTGGTTTGGTCATTGACCCGACAGGATGGGGGCAAATCAATGAGCAGTTCTTC
j_gene: TRBJ2-6; d_gene: TRBD2; abundance: once; v_gene: TRBV3-1/TRBV3-2; CDR3aa: CASSQDSGGLGANVLTF; CDR3nt: TGTGCCAGCAGCCAAGATTCGGGGGGGCTCGGGGCCAACGTCCTGACTTTC
j_gene: TRBJ2-3; d_gene: TRBD2; abundance: .; v_gene: TRBV2; CDR3aa: CASSEVGGGADTQYF; CDR3nt: TGTGCCAGCAGTGAAGTAGGCGGGGGGGCGGATACGCAGTATTTT
j_gene: TRBJ2-3; d_gene: .; abundance: .; v_gene: TRBV5-1; CDR3aa: CASGLGRFSTDTQYF; CDR3nt: TGCGCCAGCGGGCTCGGGAGATTCAGCACAGATACGCAGTATTTT
j_gene: TRBJ1-1; d_gene: .; abundance: .; v_gene: TRBV5-1; CDR3aa: CASSSDTQKNTEAFF; CDR3nt: TGCGCCAGCAGCTCGGACACCCAGAAGAACACTGAAGCTTTCTTT
j_gene: TRBJ2-7; d_gene: TRBD1; abundance: .; v_gene: TRBV5-1; CDR3aa: CASRSPGQNYEQYF; CDR3nt: TGCGCCAGCAGATCTCCGGGACAGAATTACGAGCAGTACTTC
j_gene: TRBJ2-5; d_gene: .; abundance: .; v_gene: TRBV3-1/TRBV3-2; CDR3aa: CASSQDDGVSGPTQETQYF; CDR3nt: TGTGCCAGCAGCCAAGACGATGGGGTAAGCGGTCCAACACAAGAGACCCAGTACTTC
j_gene: TRBJ2-1; d_gene: .; abundance: .; v_gene: TRBV28; CDR3aa: CASSGGRVAYNEQFF; CDR3nt: TGTGCCAGCAGTGGGGGCAGGGTGGCTTACAATGAGCAGTTCTTC
j_gene: TRBJ1-1; d_gene: .; abundance: .; v_gene: TRBV19; CDR3aa: CASRQGRTEAFF; CDR3nt: TGTGCCAGTAGACAGGGTAGGACTGAAGCTTTCTTT
j_gene: TRBJ2-1; d_gene: .; abundance: few; v_gene: TRBV9; CDR3aa: CASSASDNFNEQFF; CDR3nt: TGTGCCAGCAGCGCCTCGGACAACTTCAATGAGCAGTTCTTC
j_gene: TRBJ2-3; d_gene: TRBD2; abundance: .; v_gene: TRBV5-1; CDR3aa: CASSLAGLAGDSTDTQYF; CDR3nt: TGCGCCAGCAGCTTGGCGGGACTAGCGGGGGATAGCACAGATACGCAGTATTTT
j_gene: TRBJ2-7; d_gene: .; abundance: .; v_gene: TRBV11-3; CDR3aa: CASSPRGSAEQYF; CDR3nt: TGTGCCAGCAGCCCGCGAGGCAGCGCCGAGCAGTACTTC
j_gene: TRBJ1-3; d_gene: .; abundance: .; v_gene: TRBV2; CDR3aa: CASSGLSSGNTIYF; CDR3nt: TGTGCCAGCAGTGGTTTGAGCTCTGGAAACACCATATATTTT
j_gene: TRBJ2-7; d_gene: TRBD2; abundance: .; v_gene: TRBV4-1; CDR3aa: CASSQGLRGSNEQYF; CDR3nt: TGCGCCAGCAGCCAAGGGTTGCGGGGGTCCAACGAGCAGTACTTC
j_gene: TRBJ2-6; d_gene: .; abundance: once; v_gene: TRBV30; CDR3aa: CAWRAVAGANVLTF; CDR3nt: TGTGCCTGGAGAGCCGTTGCTGGGGCCAACGTCCTGACTTTC
j_gene: TRBJ2-2; d_gene: TRBD1; abundance: once; v_gene: TRBV7-3; CDR3aa: CASSLLGQGASGELFF; CDR3nt: TGTGCCAGCAGCTTATTAGGACAGGGGGCTTCCGGGGAGCTGTTTTTT
j_gene: TRBJ2-1; d_gene: TRBD2; abundance: .; v_gene: TRBV2; CDR3aa: CASSEGSSGGYNEQFF; CDR3nt: TGTGCCAGCAGTGAAGGATCTAGCGGGGGATACAATGAGCAGTTCTTC
j_gene: TRBJ2-7; d_gene: .; abundance: .; v_gene: TRBV5-8; CDR3aa: CASSSLLSGGVIYEQYF; CDR3nt: TGTGCCAGCAGCTCCTTACTATCTGGCGGGGTGATCTACGAGCAGTACTTC
j_gene: TRBJ1-6; d_gene: .; abundance: .; v_gene: TRBV9; CDR3aa: CASSPQTGTYNSPLHF; CDR3nt: TGTGCCAGCAGCCCACAGACAGGAACCTATAATTCACCCCTCCACTTT
j_gene: TRBJ2-6; d_gene: .; abundance: .; v_gene: TRBV14; CDR3aa: CASSQDRKSSGANVLTF; CDR3nt: TGTGCCAGCAGCCAAGACAGGAAAAGCTCTGGGGCCAACGTCCTGACTTTC
j_gene: TRBJ2-2; d_gene: .; abundance: .; v_gene: TRBV12-3/TRBV12-4; CDR3aa: CASSWGSGELFF; CDR3nt: TGTGCCAGCAGTTGGGGCAGCGGGGAGCTGTTTTTT
j_gene: TRBJ2-5; d_gene: .; abundance: .; v_gene: TRBV15; CDR3aa: CATSHKTTSPTAQYF; CDR3nt: TGTGCCACCAGCCACAAAACTACTAGTCCAACGGCCCAGTACTTC
j_gene: TRBJ1-1; d_gene: TRBD1; abundance: .; v_gene: TRBV27; CDR3aa: CASSRQGPGDTEAFF; CDR3nt: TGTGCCAGCAGTCGACAGGGGCCCGGGGACACTGAAGCTTTCTTT
j_gene: TRBJ2-5; d_gene: TRBD2; abundance: .; v_gene: TRBV7-3; CDR3aa: CASSVSGTSGQETQYF; CDR3nt: TGTGCCAGCAGCGTATCAGGGACTAGCGGCCAAGAGACCCAGTACTTC
j_gene: TRBJ1-3; d_gene: TRBD1; abundance: .; v_gene: TRBV28; CDR3aa: CASKGAGTGINTIYF; CDR3nt: TGTGCCAGCAAGGGCGCTGGGACAGGGATAAACACCATATATTTT
j_gene: TRBJ1-1; d_gene: TRBD1; abundance: once; v_gene: TRBV6-6; CDR3aa: CASSYADREAFF; CDR3nt: TGTGCCAGCAGTTACGCGGACAGGGAAGCTTTCTTT
j_gene: TRBJ2-7; d_gene: TRBD2; abundance: .; v_gene: TRBV5-1; CDR3aa: CASSPTVAGGPFHEQYF; CDR3nt: TGCGCCAGCAGCCCCACGGTCGCGGGGGGGCCATTTCACGAGCAGTACTTC